This is a list of T cell receptor beta chains from one sample in a study of cytomegalovirus exposure and HLA in healthy donors. Sequencing used immunoSEQ multiplex PCR; TCRdb keeps in-frame clones, though not all of them. The data show under 150,000 clones, about four fifths seen once. Sequenced input: PBMCs. These receptors all come from a male donor in good health and CMV-seronegative. CDR3s leave out the opening cysteine and the closing phenylalanine or tryptophan. The order of the fields is J gene, V gene, CDR3 protein.

>TRBJ2-7|TRBV5-1
ASSLDEGGEQY
>TRBJ2-5|TRBV29-1
SVEKGDPVGETQY
>TRBJ2-1|TRBV9
ASSVGMVAANEQF
>TRBJ1-4|TRBV19
ASSPGYMGNEKLF
>TRBJ2-4|TRBV9
ASSVRWGDGNIQY
>TRBJ2-7|TRBV9
ASSVEPGQGSVEQY
>TRBJ1-1|TRBV6-5
ASSSRQGLWTEAF
>TRBJ2-1|TRBV9
ASRQDDSAYNEQF
>TRBJ1-1|TRBV19
ASSIAQGAMAEAF
>TRBJ2-7|TRBV7-2
ASSSGQSYEQY
>TRBJ2-1|TRBV15
ATSRAGGRLDEQF
>TRBJ1-1|TRBV7-3
ASSLNPSSGTEAF
>TRBJ2-2|TRBV7-2
ASSRSGANTGELF
>TRBJ1-4|TRBV4-1
ASSPPDRGGGKLF
>TRBJ2-1|TRBV9
ASTSGKENEQF
>TRBJ2-1|TRBV19
ASKTVAGVNEQF
>TRBJ2-7|TRBV13
ASSFPGISYEQY
>TRBJ1-3|TRBV30
AWSVSGRNTIY
>TRBJ2-7|TRBV15
ASGQPFSYEQY
>TRBJ1-5|TRBV6-1
ASESGGNSNQPQH
>TRBJ1-4|TRBV2
ASRQRTNEKLF
>TRBJ1-2|TRBV10-3
AISEGGAERGYT
>NA|TRBV27
ASSSGQDYEQY
>TRBJ2-5|TRBV4-2
ASSQFSGKETQY
>TRBJ1-2|TRBV6-6
ASSYGHRTGYT
>NA|TRBV6-6
ASSYSNRGYEQY
>TRBJ2-1|TRBV2
ASSEESLNEQF
>TRBJ2-7|TRBV18
ASSSGMAGEGEQY
>TRBJ2-7|TRBV7-2
ASTDTSGSFYEQY